The 20 T cell receptor beta chains given below trace back to one sample, sequenced in a study of T-cell memory formation after mild COVID-19. TCRdb passed the 5' RACE reads through MiXCR, listing each CDR3 protein once. Of 550,000 to 700,000 distinct CDR3 sequences detected, roughly 18% appear once; the ten largest clones hold about 11%. Sequenced input: PBMCs or a T cell subset sorted from them (not recorded which). The source is an adult woman who had mild COVID-19 (a few samples of this study predate the infection). Cell type and time point are not known.

A few counts support this clonotype. The rearrangement links TRBV11-2 to TRBJ2-5; the D is unclear. V lost 0 bases, J lost 7 bases, and 6 bases lay in between. There are 12 residues in the CDR3. Germline loops: CDR1 SGHAT, CDR2 FQNNGV. In DNA form, the CDR3 reads TGTGCCAGCAGCTTAGAACCCGGGACCCAGTACTTC. This sequence encodes CASSLEPGTQYF.

The CDR3 reads CASKWGILELYEQFF. DNA for the CDR3: TGTGCCAGCAAATGGGGCATCCTGGAGTTGTATGAGCAGTTCTTC. The rearrangement joins TRBV12-3 or TRBV12-4 to TRBJ2-1; perhaps TRBD1 as D (5 bases). V gave up 7 bases and J gave up 8 bases, with 21 bases separating them. The CDR3 runs 15 residues.

This sequence joins TRBV6-1 and TRBJ2-5; 9 nucleotides align to TRBD1. Germline CDR1 and CDR2: MNHNS and SASEGT. The CDR3 consists of 14 residues. V was pared by 5 bases and J by 5 bases, with 6 bases of the junction left unmatched. The CDR3 region has the DNA TGTGCCAGCAGTCAGACAGGGGGGGCGGAGACCCAGTACTTC. This codes for CASSQTGGAETQYF.

This clonotype was counted only a few times. The chain couples TRBV6-6 to TRBJ1-5; 12 positions agree with TRBD1. V lost 6 bases, J lost 2 bases, and 5 bases stayed unmatched. The V gene's germline CDR1 is MNHNY and CDR2 SVGAGI (reference sequence). The CDR3 has 16 amino acids. The CDR3 DNA is TGTGCCAGCAGCCACGGGACAGGGGGCCGCAATCAGCCCCAGCATTTT. Translated, it gives CASSHGTGGRNQPQHF.

This clonotype was counted a few times. The chain combines TRBV7-9 with TRBJ2-4; D gene uncertain. The V end lost 4 bases, the J end lost 2 bases, and 6 bases lay between the germline ends. CDR1 and CDR2 from the germline V gene are SEHNR and FQNEAQ (reference sequence). CDR3 size: 13 residues. The CDR3 nucleotides are TGTGCCAGCAGCTCTCGGACCAAAAACATTCAGTACTTC. Translated: CASSSRTKNIQYF.

The sample holds a few counts of this clonotype. The chain is built from TRBV5-1 and TRBJ1-2; D is unresolved. Germline CDR1 is SGHRS and CDR2 is YFSETQ. This CDR3 is built from 13 residues. V lost 5 bases and J 1 base, leaving 9 bases between the germline ends. The CDR3 reads CASRPVGNYGYTF. DNA of the CDR3: TGCGCCAGCAGACCTGTGGGTAACTATGGCTACACCTTC. Full variable domain (remainder filled in from reference TRBV5-1 and TRBJ1-2): KAGVTQTPRYLIKTRGQQVTLSCSPISGHRSVSWYQQTPGQGLQFLFEYFSETQRNKGNFPGRFSGRQFSNSRSEMNVSTLELGDSALYLCASRPVGNYGYTFGSGTRLTVV.

This clonotype was observed a handful of times. The chain couples TRBV6-5 to TRBJ2-4, with 8 nucleotides matching TRBD1. Germline CDR1 and CDR2: MNHEY and SVGAGI. The CDR3 is 13 residues long. The J segment lost 6 bases and the V segment lost 10 bases, leaving 8 bases of the junction unmatched. The DNA for the CDR3 is TGTGCCACCGGGACAGGTGAAGGAAACATTCAGTACTTC. Protein product: CATGTGEGNIQYF.

V gene TRBV4-2 combines with J gene TRBJ1-5; 9 positions agree with TRBD1. This CDR3 comprises 16 residues. In germline, CDR1 is LGHNA, CDR2 YNFKEQ. V lost 0 bases and J lost 6; bases outside the gene matches: 6. DNA of the CDR3: TGTGCCAGCAGCCAAGATTGGGGACAGGGAGGTCAGCCCCAGCATTTT. Protein sequence: CASSQDWGQGGQPQHF.

This clonotype turned up a few times. The chain carries TRBV28 and TRBJ2-7; 10 bases map to TRBD1. Germline assignment: CDR1 MDHEN and CDR2 SYDVKM. With 5 bases clipped from V and 2 bases from J, the junction kept 6 bases outside the gene matches. CDR3 size: 15 residues. CDR3 in DNA: TGTGCCAGCAGTCCGGACAGGGGGGGAACCTACGAGCAGTACTTC. Its protein product is CASSPDRGGTYEQYF.

A few counts support this clonotype. V gene TRBV6-5 combines with J gene TRBJ1-1; the D gene is possibly TRBD1 (5 bases). There are 17 residues in the CDR3. Germline V gene sequence: CDR1 MNHEY, CDR2 SVGAGI. Trimming removed 8 bases at V and 0 bases at J, with 22 bases between. This CDR3 is CASQTQVSRALNTEAFF. The CDR3 DNA reads TGTGCCAGCCAGACCCAGGTCTCCAGGGCCTTGAACACTGAAGCTTTCTTT.

This chain links TRBV3-1 with TRBJ2-1; D might be TRBD2 (6 bases). This CDR3 is 14 amino acids long. Between the trimmed V and J ends, which lost 5 bases and 6 bases, there was a span of 14 bases. CDR1 and CDR2 from the germline V gene are LGHDT and YNNKEL (reference sequence). CDR3 sequence: CASSKGDWANEQFF. Here the CDR3 DNA reads TGTGCCAGCAGCAAAGGGGACTGGGCCAATGAGCAGTTCTTC.

Many counts were recorded for this clonotype. The V and J genes are TRBV12-3 or TRBV12-4 and TRBJ1-4, with D hard to call. The V gene lost 6 bases and the J gene lost 3 bases, with 11 bases spanning the gap. The CDR3 has 14 residues. CDR3 DNA sequence: TGTGCCAGCAGCCCGGGTAGAGCTAATGAAAAACTGTTTTTT. Its protein is CASSPGRANEKLFF.

This clonotype was counted only a few times. V and J are TRBV5-1 and TRBJ1-2, with D maybe TRBD1 (5 bases). The germline V gene has CDR1 SGHRS and CDR2 YFSETQ. Trimming pared 2 bases from V and 4 bases from J, leaving 18 bases between. There are 16 residues in the CDR3. The CDR3 sequence is CASSFGGSGESYGYTF. Written as DNA, the CDR3 is TGCGCCAGCAGCTTCGGGGGATCGGGGGAAAGCTATGGCTACACCTTC.

The rearrangement uses TRBV4-2 and TRBJ1-5; D call uncertain. In germline, CDR1 is LGHNA, CDR2 YNFKEQ. V dropped 4 bases and J dropped 3 bases, with 10 bases sitting between them. The CDR3 runs 14 residues. The CDR3 sequence is CASSPKVTNQPQHF. In DNA form, the CDR3 reads TGTGCCAGCAGCCCGAAAGTTACCAATCAGCCCCAGCATTTT.

This clonotype was observed many times. V and J are TRBV6-1 and TRBJ2-3; the D is unclear. V lost 6 bases and J lost 6, with 4 bases in between. The CDR3 totals 10 residues. Germline CDR1 MNHNS, CDR2 SASEGT. CDR3 in amino acids: CASRYDTQYF. CDR3 in DNA: TGTGCCAGCAGATATGATACGCAGTATTTT.

This chain links TRBV12-3 or TRBV12-4 with TRBJ2-2; D may be TRBD1 or TRBD2 (5 bases each). The CDR3 contains 14 residues. V gave up 4 bases and J gave up 7 bases, with 13 bases separating them. Here the CDR3 reads CASSSGPPGGELFF. Written as DNA, the CDR3 is TGTGCCAGCAGTTCGGGACCGCCAGGCGGGGAGCTGTTTTTT.

V usage is TRBV12-3 or TRBV12-4 and J usage is TRBJ1-2; TRBD1 aligns across 7 bases. After removal of 4 bases from V and 5 bases from J, the junction contained 10 bases not matched to a gene. This CDR3 contains 15 residues. Written as DNA, the CDR3 is TGTGCCAGCAGTTCATCAGGGGGGATAGGGTATGGCTACACCTTC. The encoded protein is CASSSSGGIGYGYTF.

The J gene is TRBJ1-5, the V gene TRBV5-5; D is uncertain. V was clipped by 3 bases and J by 1 base, with 11 bases between them. The CDR3 loop spans 15 amino acids. CDR1 SGHKS and CDR2 YYEKEE come from the germline V gene (reference sequence). CDR3 loop: CASSSQSGSNQPQHF. The CDR3 DNA reads as TGTGCCAGCAGCTCTCAGAGCGGGAGCAATCAGCCCCAGCATTTT. Combining the CDR3 with reference TRBV5-5 and TRBJ1-5 gives the whole variable domain DAGVTQSPTHLIKTRGQQVTLRCSPISGHKSVSWYQQVLGQGPQFIFQYYEKEERGRGNFPDRFSARQFPNYSSELNVNALLLGDSALYLCASSSQSGSNQPQHFGDGTRLSIL.

This sequence joins TRBV20-1 and TRBJ2-3; the match to TRBD2 covers 7 bases. Trimming cost V 0 bases and J 5 bases; bases outside gene matches: 2. The CDR3 totals 13 residues. CDR1 is DFQATT, CDR2 SNEGSKA, per germline (reference sequence). CDR3 sequence reads: CSAREGGIDTQYF. DNA for the CDR3: TGCAGTGCTAGAGAGGGGGGGATAGATACGCAGTATTTT.

The rearrangement links TRBV20-1 to TRBJ2-7; TRBD2 agrees at 7 bases. The V gene end was trimmed by 5 bases and the J gene end by 0 bases; junction bases not matched to a gene: 16. This CDR3 has 17 amino acids. Per the germline V gene, CDR1 is DFQATT and CDR2 is SNEGSKA (reference sequence). CDR3: CSARARRVSSGSYEQYF. The CDR3 nucleotides read TGCAGTGCTCGCGCCCGGAGGGTATCTAGCGGCTCCTACGAGCAGTACTTC.